Presented here are 5 T cell receptor beta chains from one specimen sequenced in a study of cytomegalovirus exposure and HLA in healthy donors. Sequenced by immunoSEQ multiplex PCR; TCRdb stores in-frame clones only, minus some. The data show tens of thousands of clones, with roughly 94% seen just once and around 2.3% held by the top ten. The sequenced material came from PBMCs. Receptors were obtained from a man aged 18 to 30 in good health and CMV-seronegative.

This chain connects TRBV5-6 to TRBJ2-1, with a possible D match to TRBD1 (5 bases). The V gene lost 0 bases and the J gene lost 3 bases, with 10 bases spanning the gap. Germline CDR1 SGHDT, CDR2 YYEEEE. The CDR3 has 15 residues. Here the CDR3 reads CASSLVQANYNEQFF. CDR3 sequence (DNA): TGTGCCAGCAGCTTGGTACAGGCCAACTACAATGAGCAGTTCTTC.

The gene calls are TRBV5-1 and TRBJ2-7; 12 bases line up with TRBD1. The CDR3 extends over 14 amino acids. CDR1 and CDR2 from the germline V gene are SGHRS and YFSETQ. Losses at the gene ends were 4 bases for V and 4 bases for J; bases not matched to a gene: 3. CDR3 sequence (DNA): TGCGCCAGCAGCACGGGACAGGGGGCTTACGAGCAGTACTTC. As protein: CASSTGQGAYEQYF. The full variable domain, its missing parts supplied by reference TRBV5-1 and TRBJ2-7, is KAGVTQTPRYLIKTRGQQVTLSCSPISGHRSVSWYQQTPGQGLQFLFEYFSETQRNKGNFPGRFSGRQFSNSRSEMNVSTLELGDSALYLCASSTGQGAYEQYFGPGTRLTVT.

The chain combines TRBV13 with TRBJ1-5, with 10 nucleotides matching TRBD1. The CDR3 is 16 residues long. In germline, CDR1 is PRHDT, CDR2 FYEKMQ (reference sequence). Germline trimming cut 5 bases from V and 3 bases from J; bases unmatched to any gene: 7. The CDR3 DNA follows: TGTGCCAGCAGCAAACCCGGGACAGGGGACAATCAGCCCCAGCATTTT. This codes for CASSKPGTGDNQPQHF.

The chain uses TRBV5-1 and TRBJ2-7, with a tentative D call TRBD2 (6 bases). Germline V CDR1 and CDR2: SGHRS, YFSETQ. This CDR3 contains 14 residues. Trimming cost V 2 bases and J 1 base, with 10 bases left between them. CDR3 nucleotide sequence: TGCGCCAGCAGCTTCCTTAGCGGTTCCTACGAGCAGTACTTC. It codes for CASSFLSGSYEQYF.

The chain combines TRBV9 with TRBJ1-2, with D possibly TRBD1 on 5 matching bases. The V gene lost 0 bases and the J gene lost 8 bases, with 11 bases spanning the gap. This CDR3 is built from 13 residues. Germline loops: CDR1 SGDLS, CDR2 YYNGEE. Written as DNA, the CDR3 is TGTGCCAGCAGCGTAGCTGTGGGGGGAGGCTACACCTTC. It specifies CASSVAVGGGYTF. Based on the CDR3 plus reference TRBV9 and TRBJ1-2, the full variable domain is DSGVTQTPKHLITATGQRVTLRCSPRSGDLSVYWYQQSLDQGLQFLIQYYNGEERAKGNILERFSAQQFPDLHSELNLSSLELGDSALYFCASSVAVGGGYTFGSGTRLTVV.